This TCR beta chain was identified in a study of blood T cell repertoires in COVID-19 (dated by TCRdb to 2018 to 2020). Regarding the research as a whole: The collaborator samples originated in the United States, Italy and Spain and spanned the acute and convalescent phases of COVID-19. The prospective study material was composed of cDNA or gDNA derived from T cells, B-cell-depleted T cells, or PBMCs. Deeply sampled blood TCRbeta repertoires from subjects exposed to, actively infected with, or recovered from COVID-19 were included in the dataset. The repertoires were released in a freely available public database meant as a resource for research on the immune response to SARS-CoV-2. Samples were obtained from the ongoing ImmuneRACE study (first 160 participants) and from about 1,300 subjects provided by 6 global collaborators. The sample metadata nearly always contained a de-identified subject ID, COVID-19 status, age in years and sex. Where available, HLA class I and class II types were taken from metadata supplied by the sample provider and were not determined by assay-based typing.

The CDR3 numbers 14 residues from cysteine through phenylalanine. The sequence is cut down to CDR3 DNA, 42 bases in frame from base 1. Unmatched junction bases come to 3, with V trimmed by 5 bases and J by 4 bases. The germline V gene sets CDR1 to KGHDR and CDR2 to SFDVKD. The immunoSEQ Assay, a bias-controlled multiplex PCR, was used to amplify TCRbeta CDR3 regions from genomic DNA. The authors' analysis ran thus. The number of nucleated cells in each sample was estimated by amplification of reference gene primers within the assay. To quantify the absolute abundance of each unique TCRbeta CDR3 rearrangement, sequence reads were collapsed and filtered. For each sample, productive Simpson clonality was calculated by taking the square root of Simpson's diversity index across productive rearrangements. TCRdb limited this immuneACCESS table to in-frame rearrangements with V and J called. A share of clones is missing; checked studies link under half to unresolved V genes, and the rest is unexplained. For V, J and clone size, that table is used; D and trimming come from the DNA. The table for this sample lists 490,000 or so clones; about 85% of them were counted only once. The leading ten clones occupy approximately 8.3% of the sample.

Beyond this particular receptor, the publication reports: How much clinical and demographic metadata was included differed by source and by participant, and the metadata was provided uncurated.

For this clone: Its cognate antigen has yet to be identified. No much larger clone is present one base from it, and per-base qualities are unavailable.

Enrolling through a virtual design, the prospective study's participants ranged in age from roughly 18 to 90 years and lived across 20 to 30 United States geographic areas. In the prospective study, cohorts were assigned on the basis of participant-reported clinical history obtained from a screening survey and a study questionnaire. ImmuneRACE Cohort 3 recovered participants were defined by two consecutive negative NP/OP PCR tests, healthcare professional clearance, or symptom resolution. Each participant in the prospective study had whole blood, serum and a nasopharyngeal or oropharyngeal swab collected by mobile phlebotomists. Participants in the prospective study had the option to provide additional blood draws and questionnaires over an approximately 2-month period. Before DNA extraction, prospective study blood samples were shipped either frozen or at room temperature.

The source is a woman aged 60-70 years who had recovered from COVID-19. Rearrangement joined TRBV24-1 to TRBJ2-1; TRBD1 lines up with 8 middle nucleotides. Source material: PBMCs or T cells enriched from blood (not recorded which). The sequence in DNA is TGTGCCACCAGTGTCGGACAGGGTTACAATGAGCAGTTCTTC. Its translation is CATSVGQGYNEQFF.